This TCR beta chain was profiled in a study of control samples from healthy donors and cancer patients. This clone was seen a handful of times. This same CDR3 is encoded by further DNA sequences in the sample. This CDR3 comprises 11 residues. Germline V lookup: CDR1 GTSNPN, CDR2 SVGIG (reference sequence). Only in-frame clones appear in the TCRdb table, and some are missing; sequencing was by immunoSEQ multiplex PCR. This sample has 190,000 or so clones, with over 85% found just once. The J gene is TRBJ1-2, the V gene TRBV30; D gene ambiguous. The sequence was collected from a man between 18 and 35 years old in good health. Source material: blood. The CDR3 is CAGEVNYGYTF. The CDR3 DNA reads as TGTGCGGGAGAAGTCAACTATGGCTACACCTTC. The full variable domain, completed using reference TRBV30 and TRBJ1-2, is SQTIHQWPATLVQPVGSPLSLECTVEGTSNPNLYWYRQAAGRGLQLLFYSVGIGQISSEVPQNLSASRPQDRQFILSSKKLLLSDSGFYLCAGEVNYGYTFGSGTRLTVV.